This TCR beta chain appears in the sequencing data of a study of T-cell memory formation after mild COVID-19. Study-wide points: Certain responding clones were present in pre-infection memory, suggesting participation of cross-reactive memory. While clones contracting from day 15 to 85 were balanced between CD4 and CD8, later expanders leaned CD4+. Among contracting clones, CD4+ were mainly CM/EM and CD8+ enriched in EMRA.

Libraries for TCRalpha and TCRbeta carried sample barcodes and unique molecular identifiers via 5'RACE. TCRdb passed the 5' RACE reads through MiXCR, listing each CDR3 protein once. The top ten clones hold around 14% of a sample with about 400,000 distinct CDR3 sequences, 23% of them seen once. With regard to this clonotype: Its antigen remains unknown.

CDR1 SGHAT and CDR2 FQDESV come from the germline V gene (reference sequence). Unmatched junction bases numbered 5, after V lost 3 bases and J lost 7 bases. The CDR3 length is 13 residues. The source is an adult woman who had mild COVID-19 (a few samples of this study predate the infection). Cell type and time point are not known. Sequencing input: PBMCs or a T cell subset sorted from them (not recorded which). The chain couples TRBV11-1 to TRBJ1-1; 7 bases agree with TRBD1. The CDR3 protein is CASSFGTEGEAFF. The CDR3 nucleotides read TGTGCCAGCAGCTTTGGGACAGAAGGTGAAGCTTTCTTT.